Listed below are T cell receptor beta chains from one sample, sequenced in a study of blood T cell repertoires in COVID-19. Data came from immunoSEQ multiplex PCR; TCRdb stores just in-frame clones and leaves some out. The sample contains over 65,000 clones, about 78% of which appear only once. The sequenced sample was peripheral blood. These receptors all come from a man between 60 and 75 years old with COVID-19, enrolled during active disease. CDR3s include the opening cysteine and the closing phenylalanine or tryptophan. The D gene is left open where the match is weak. Clone size is not always given. Where it is, it says once, few, many or a class for expanded clones.

V,D,J,size,CDR3,DNA
TRBV19,.,TRBJ1-2,.,CASSIAAGADYTF,TGTGCCAGTAGTATAGCCGCAGGGGCCGACTACACCTTC
TRBV6-5,.,TRBJ2-2,.,CASSRGRGTGELFF,TGTGCCAGCAGTAGGGGTCGTGGCACCGGGGAGCTGTTTTTT
TRBV29-1,TRBD2,TRBJ2-7,few,CSVAVLAGVGEQYF,TGCAGCGTGGCGGTACTAGCGGGAGTGGGCGAGCAGTACTTC
TRBV5-5,.,TRBJ1-1,.,CASSGSGTLVGTEAFF,TGTGCCAGCAGCGGATCCGGGACTCTGGTCGGGACTGAAGCTTTCTTT
TRBV19,.,TRBJ1-5,.,CASSPQGGHQPQHF,TGTGCCAGTAGTCCCCAGGGTGGGCATCAGCCCCAGCATTTT
TRBV10-3,.,TRBJ1-1,.,CAISEALGANTEAFF,TGTGCCATCAGTGAGGCTCTTGGGGCCAACACTGAAGCTTTCTTT
TRBV5-1,TRBD1,TRBJ2-7,.,CASSPGQGASYEQYF,TGCGCCAGCAGCCCGGGACAGGGTGCCTCCTACGAGCAGTACTTC
TRBV10-3,.,TRBJ1-1,.,CAIRADSWNTEAFF,TGTGCCATCAGGGCGGACAGTTGGAACACTGAAGCTTTCTTT
TRBV18,.,TRBJ1-1,.,CASHRDGNTEAFF,TGTGCCAGCCACAGGGACGGGAACACTGAAGCTTTCTTT
TRBV18,TRBD1,TRBJ1-2,.,CASSPYTGERRGYTF,TGTGCCAGCTCACCCTACACAGGGGAACGGCGAGGCTACACCTTC
TRBV18,.,TRBJ2-3,once,CASSGQTISTDTQYF,TGTGCCAGCTCAGGACAGACTATTAGCACAGATACGCAGTATTTT
TRBV9,.,TRBJ2-5,once,CASSVAGSPVQETQYF,TGTGCCAGCAGCGTAGCGGGGTCCCCGGTACAAGAGACCCAGTACTTC
TRBV2,.,TRBJ1-4,.,CASSPGKSNEKLFF,TGTGCCAGCAGTCCAGGGAAGAGTAATGAAAAACTGTTTTTT
TRBV2,TRBD1,TRBJ2-6,.,CASSRDRGRTGANVLTF,TGTGCCAGCAGTAGGGACAGGGGGCGAACTGGGGCCAACGTCCTGACTTTC
TRBV5-8,TRBD1,TRBJ1-1,.,CASSLSRGRTEAFF,TGTGCCAGCAGCTTGTCTAGGGGGCGAACTGAAGCTTTCTTT
TRBV7-3,.,TRBJ2-5,.,CASRTGDSPVETQYF,TGTGCCAGCAGGACCGGGGATTCCCCCGTGGAGACCCAGTACTTC
TRBV3-1/TRBV3-2,.,TRBJ2-7,.,CASSTRTAQYF,TGTGCCAGCAGCACCCGGACAGCTCAGTACTTC